The source of this T cell receptor beta chain is a study of liver allograft versus peripheral blood T cells. Overall study context: Transplanted-liver and recipient peripheral blood T cell receptor repertoires were compared. Study observations and caveats: Reported data describe T cell receptor repertoires within liver allografts as differing from those in peripheral blood.

In TCRdb, the reads were re-called with MiXCR into one record per CDR3 protein. The repertoire holds 15,000 to 20,000 distinct CDR3 sequences, with more than 20% as singletons. Looked up from germline, CDR1 is LNHDA and CDR2 is SQIVND (reference sequence). V was shortened by 3 bases and J by 5 bases, with 8 bases between the two germline ends. The CDR3 runs 13 residues. Details on this clonotype: Its cognate antigen is unknown.

This receptor was identified in a human patient who had a liver transplant. Some T cells may originate from the graft donor. This sequence joins TRBV19 and TRBJ1-5; D is uncertain. In DNA form, the CDR3 reads TGTGCCAGTAGTATGGGAAGGGATCAGCCCCAGCATTTT. Protein sequence: CASSMGRDQPQHF.